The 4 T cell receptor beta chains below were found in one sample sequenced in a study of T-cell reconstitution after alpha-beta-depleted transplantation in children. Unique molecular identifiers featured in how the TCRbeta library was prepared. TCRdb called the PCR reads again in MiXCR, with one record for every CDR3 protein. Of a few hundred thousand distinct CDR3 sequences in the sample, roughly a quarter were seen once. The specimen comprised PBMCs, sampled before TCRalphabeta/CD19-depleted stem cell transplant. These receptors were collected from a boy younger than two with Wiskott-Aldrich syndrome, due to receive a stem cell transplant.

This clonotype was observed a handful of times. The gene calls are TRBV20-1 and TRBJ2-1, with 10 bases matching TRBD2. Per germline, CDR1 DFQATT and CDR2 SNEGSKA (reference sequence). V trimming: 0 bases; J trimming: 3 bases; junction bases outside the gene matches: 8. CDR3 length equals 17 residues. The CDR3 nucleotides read TGCAGTGCTAGAGAAACTAGCGGGACCCTACACTACAATGAGCAGTTCTTC. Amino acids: CSARETSGTLHYNEQFF.

The CDR3 here is CASRTGTLAGRTGELFF. The CDR3 DNA follows: TGTGCCAGCAGAACCGGGACCTTAGCGGGGCGTACCGGGGAGCTGTTTTTT. V is TRBV6-1 and J is TRBJ2-2, with 8 bases lining up with TRBD2. The CDR3 runs 17 residues. Germline V CDR1 and CDR2: MNHNS, SASEGT. V dropped 6 bases and J dropped 5; count of bases not matched to a gene: 14.

The chain's CDR3 is CSARDIPGLSYNEQFF. In DNA, the CDR3 is TGCAGTGCTAGAGATATCCCGGGCCTTTCCTACAATGAGCAGTTCTTC. The chain combines TRBV20-1 with TRBJ2-1; D gene ambiguous. Trimming removed 0 bases from V and 1 base from J, with 13 bases in between. CDR3 size: 16 residues. Per germline, CDR1 DFQATT and CDR2 SNEGSKA (reference sequence).

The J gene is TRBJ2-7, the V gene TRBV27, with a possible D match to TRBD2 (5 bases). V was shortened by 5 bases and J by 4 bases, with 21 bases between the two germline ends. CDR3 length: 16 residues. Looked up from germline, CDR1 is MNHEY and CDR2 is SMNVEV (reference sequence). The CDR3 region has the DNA TGTGCCAGCAGTCTCCAGTGGCGGGCCAGCATATACGAGCAGTACTTC. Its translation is CASSLQWRASIYEQYF.